Listed here is a single T cell receptor (beta chain). Its antigen is unidentified. V lost 0 bases and J 2 bases, leaving 14 bases between the germline ends. The CDR3 consists of 16 residues. Germline CDR1 is SGHRS and CDR2 is YFSETQ. TCRdb's table, derived via immunoSEQ multiplex PCR, lists solely in-frame clones and lacks some. The sample has roughly 2.6 million clones; 90% to 95% are singletons. These data originate in a study of shared clonotypes between healthy human individuals. The study, taken as a whole, reports: Against clonotypes common to all four donors, non-shared ones had lower generation probabilities.

Source material: naive CD4+ T cells sorted from blood. Sample subset: CD45RA+ positively selected. The source is a man between 18 and 29 years old in good health. The chain joins TRBV5-1 to TRBJ1-1; possibly TRBD1 for D (6 bases). The CDR3 coding sequence is TGCGCCAGCAGCTTGGGGGGCAGGGGCGCTAACACTGAAGCTTTCTTT. Residues: CASSLGGRGANTEAFF.